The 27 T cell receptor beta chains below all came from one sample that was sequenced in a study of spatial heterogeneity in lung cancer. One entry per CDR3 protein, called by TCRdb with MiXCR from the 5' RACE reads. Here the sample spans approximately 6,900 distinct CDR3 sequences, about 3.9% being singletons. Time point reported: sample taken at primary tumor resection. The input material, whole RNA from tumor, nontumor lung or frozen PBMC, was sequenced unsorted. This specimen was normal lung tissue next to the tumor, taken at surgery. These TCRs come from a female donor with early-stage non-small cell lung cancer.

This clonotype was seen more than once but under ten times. DNA of the CDR3: TGTGCCAGCAGAACAGGGTTTGAAAAACTGTTTTTT. Translated, it gives CASRTGFEKLFF. The chain combines TRBV28 with TRBJ1-4; perhaps TRBD1 as D (6 bases). Germline lookup yields CDR1 MDHEN and CDR2 SYDVKM. This CDR3 contains 12 residues. V lost 6 bases, J lost 7 bases, and 9 bases lay in between.

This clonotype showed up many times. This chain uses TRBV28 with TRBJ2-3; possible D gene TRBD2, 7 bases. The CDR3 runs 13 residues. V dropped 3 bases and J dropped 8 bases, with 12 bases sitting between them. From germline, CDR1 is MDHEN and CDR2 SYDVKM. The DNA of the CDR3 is TGTGCCAGCAGTTTGTCAAGGGGGGGTACGCAGTATTTT. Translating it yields CASSLSRGGTQYF. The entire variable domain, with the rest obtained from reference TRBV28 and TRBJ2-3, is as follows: DVKVTQSSRYLVKRTGEKVFLECVQDMDHENMFWYRQDPGLGLRLIYFSYDVKMKEKGDIPEGYSVSREKKERFSLILESASTNQTSMYLCASSLSRGGTQYFGPGTRLTVL.

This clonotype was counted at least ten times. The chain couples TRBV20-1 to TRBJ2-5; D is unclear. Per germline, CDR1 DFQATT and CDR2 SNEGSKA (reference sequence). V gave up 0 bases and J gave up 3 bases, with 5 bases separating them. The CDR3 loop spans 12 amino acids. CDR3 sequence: CSARDSEETQYF. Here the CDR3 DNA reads TGCAGTGCTAGAGATTCAGAAGAGACCCAGTACTTC.

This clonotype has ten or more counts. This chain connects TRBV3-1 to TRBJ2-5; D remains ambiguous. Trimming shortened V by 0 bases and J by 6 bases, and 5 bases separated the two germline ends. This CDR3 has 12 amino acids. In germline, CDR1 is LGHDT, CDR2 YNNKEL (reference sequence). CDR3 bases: TGTGCCAGCAGCCAAGATAAACAGACCCAGTACTTC. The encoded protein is CASSQDKQTQYF.

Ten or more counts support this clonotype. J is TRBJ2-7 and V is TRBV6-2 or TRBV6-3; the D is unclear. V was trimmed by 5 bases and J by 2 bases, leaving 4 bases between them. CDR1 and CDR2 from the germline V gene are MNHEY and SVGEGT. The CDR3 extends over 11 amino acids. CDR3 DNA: TGTGCCAGCAGTGCTCCCTACGAGCAGTACTTC. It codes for CASSAPYEQYF.

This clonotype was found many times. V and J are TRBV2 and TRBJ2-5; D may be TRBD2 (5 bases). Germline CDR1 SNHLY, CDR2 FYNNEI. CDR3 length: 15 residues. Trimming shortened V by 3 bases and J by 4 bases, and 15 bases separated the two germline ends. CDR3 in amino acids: CASSDLRIGGETQYF. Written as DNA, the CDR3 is TGTGCCAGCAGTGATCTCCGTATCGGAGGAGAGACCCAGTACTTC.

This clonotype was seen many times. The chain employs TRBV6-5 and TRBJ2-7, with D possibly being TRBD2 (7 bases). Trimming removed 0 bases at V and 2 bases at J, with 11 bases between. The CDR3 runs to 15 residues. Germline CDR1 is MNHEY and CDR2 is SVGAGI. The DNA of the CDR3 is TGTGCCAGCAGTTACTCCGCGGGGGCGGCCTACGAGCAGTACTTC. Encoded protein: CASSYSAGAAYEQYF.

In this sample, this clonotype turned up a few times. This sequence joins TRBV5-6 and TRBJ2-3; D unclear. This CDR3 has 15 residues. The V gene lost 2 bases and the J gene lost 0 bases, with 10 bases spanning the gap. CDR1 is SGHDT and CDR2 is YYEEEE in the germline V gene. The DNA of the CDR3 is TGTGCCAGCAGCTTCCGGGTGTCCAGCACAGATACGCAGTATTTT. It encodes CASSFRVSSTDTQYF.

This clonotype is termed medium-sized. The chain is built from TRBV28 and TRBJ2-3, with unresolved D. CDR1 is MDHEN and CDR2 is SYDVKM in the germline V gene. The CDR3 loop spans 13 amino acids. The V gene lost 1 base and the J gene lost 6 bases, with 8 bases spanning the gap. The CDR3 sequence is CASSLLVADTQYF. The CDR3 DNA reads TGTGCCAGCAGTTTATTGGTTGCCGATACGCAGTATTTT.

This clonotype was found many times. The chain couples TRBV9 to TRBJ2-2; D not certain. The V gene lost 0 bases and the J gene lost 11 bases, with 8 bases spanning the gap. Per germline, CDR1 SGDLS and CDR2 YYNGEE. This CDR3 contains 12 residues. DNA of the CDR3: TGTGCCAGCAGCGTAGATGTCGGAGAGCTGTTTTTT. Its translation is CASSVDVGELFF. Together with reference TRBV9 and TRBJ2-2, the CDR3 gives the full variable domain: DSGVTQTPKHLITATGQRVTLRCSPRSGDLSVYWYQQSLDQGLQFLIQYYNGEERAKGNILERFSAQQFPDLHSELNLSSLELGDSALYFCASSVDVGELFFGEGSRLTVL.

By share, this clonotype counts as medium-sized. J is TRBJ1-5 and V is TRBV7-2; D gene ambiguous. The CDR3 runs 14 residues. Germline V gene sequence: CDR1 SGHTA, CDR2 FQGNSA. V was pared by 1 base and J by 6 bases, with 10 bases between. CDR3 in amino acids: CASSLEGSSQPQHF. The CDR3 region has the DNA TGTGCCAGCAGCTTAGAAGGCAGTAGTCAGCCCCAGCATTTT.

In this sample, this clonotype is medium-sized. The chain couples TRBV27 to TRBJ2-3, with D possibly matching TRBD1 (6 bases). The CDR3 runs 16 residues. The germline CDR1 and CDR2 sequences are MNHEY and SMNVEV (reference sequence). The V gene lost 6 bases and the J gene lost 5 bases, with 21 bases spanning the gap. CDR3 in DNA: TGTGCCAGCAGACCCCTCGACAGGTCGTTACGAGATACGCAGTATTTT. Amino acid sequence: CASRPLDRSLRDTQYF.

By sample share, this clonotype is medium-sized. CDR3 residues: CASSLRGQDTQYF. The CDR3, as DNA: TGTGCCAGCAGTTTGAGGGGGCAAGATACGCAGTATTTT. The chain recombines TRBV27 with TRBJ2-3; 7 bases map to TRBD1. The CDR3 runs to 13 residues. Germline CDR1 and CDR2: MNHEY and SMNVEV (reference sequence). V shed 3 bases and J 5 bases; nucleotides not matched to a gene: 2.

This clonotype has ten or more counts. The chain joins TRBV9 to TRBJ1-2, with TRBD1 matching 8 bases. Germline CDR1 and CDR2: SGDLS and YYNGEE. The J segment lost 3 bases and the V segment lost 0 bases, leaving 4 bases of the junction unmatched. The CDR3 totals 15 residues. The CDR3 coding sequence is TGTGCCAGCAGCGTAGAAGACAGGGGTGACTATGGCTACACCTTC. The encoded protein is CASSVEDRGDYGYTF. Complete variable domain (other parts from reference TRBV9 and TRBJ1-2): DSGVTQTPKHLITATGQRVTLRCSPRSGDLSVYWYQQSLDQGLQFLIQYYNGEERAKGNILERFSAQQFPDLHSELNLSSLELGDSALYFCASSVEDRGDYGYTFGSGTRLTVV.

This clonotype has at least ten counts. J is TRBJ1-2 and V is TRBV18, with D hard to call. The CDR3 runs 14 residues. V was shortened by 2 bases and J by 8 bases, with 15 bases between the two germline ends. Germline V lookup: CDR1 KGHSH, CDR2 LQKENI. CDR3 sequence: CASSPGPQADGYTF. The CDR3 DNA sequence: TGTGCCAGCTCACCAGGGCCACAAGCTGACGGCTACACCTTC.

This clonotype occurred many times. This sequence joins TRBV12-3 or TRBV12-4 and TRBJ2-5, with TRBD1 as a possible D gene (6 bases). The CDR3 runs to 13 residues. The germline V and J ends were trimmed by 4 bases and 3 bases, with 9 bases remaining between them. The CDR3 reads CASSSAGEETQYF. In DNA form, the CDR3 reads TGTGCCAGCAGTTCAGCAGGGGAAGAGACCCAGTACTTC.

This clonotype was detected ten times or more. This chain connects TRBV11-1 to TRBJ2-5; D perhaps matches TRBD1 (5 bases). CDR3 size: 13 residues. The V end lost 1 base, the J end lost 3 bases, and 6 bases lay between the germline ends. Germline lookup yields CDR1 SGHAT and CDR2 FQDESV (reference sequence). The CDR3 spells CASSLEGEETQYF. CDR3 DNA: TGTGCCAGCAGCTTAGAAGGGGAAGAGACCCAGTACTTC.

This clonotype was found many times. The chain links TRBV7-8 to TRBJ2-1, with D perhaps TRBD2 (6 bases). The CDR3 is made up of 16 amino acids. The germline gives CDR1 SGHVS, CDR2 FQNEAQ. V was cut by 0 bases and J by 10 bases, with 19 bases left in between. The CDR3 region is CASSLATPGLRGEQFF. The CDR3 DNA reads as TGTGCCAGCAGCTTAGCCACCCCGGGTCTTCGGGGGGAGCAGTTCTTC.

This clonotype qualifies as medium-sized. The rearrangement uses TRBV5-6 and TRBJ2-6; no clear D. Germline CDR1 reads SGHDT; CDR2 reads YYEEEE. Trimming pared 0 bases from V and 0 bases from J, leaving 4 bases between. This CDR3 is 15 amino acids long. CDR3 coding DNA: TGTGCCAGCAGCTTGGGAGGCTCTGGGGCCAACGTCCTGACTTTC. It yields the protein CASSLGGSGANVLTF.

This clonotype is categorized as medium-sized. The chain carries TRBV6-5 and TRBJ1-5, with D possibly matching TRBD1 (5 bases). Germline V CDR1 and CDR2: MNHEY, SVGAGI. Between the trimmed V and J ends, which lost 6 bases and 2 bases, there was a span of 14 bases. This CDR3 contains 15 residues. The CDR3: CASSPTQGGNQPQHF. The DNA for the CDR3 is TGTGCCAGCAGCCCTACCCAGGGAGGCAATCAGCCCCAGCATTTT.

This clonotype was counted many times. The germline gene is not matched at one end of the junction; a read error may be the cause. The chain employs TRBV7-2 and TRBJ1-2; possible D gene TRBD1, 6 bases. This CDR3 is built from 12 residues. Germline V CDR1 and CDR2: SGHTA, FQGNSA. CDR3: CASSLGQPVLLF. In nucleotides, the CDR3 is TGTGCCAGCAGCCTGGGACAACCTGTCCTGCTATTC.

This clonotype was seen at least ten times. The CDR3: CASSSHRDSQNSPLHF. DNA for the CDR3: TGCGCCAGCAGCTCCCACCGGGACTCCCAAAATTCACCCCTCCACTTT. J is TRBJ1-6 and V is TRBV5-1; D may be TRBD1 (5 bases). V was shortened by 3 bases and J by 7 bases, with 17 bases between the two germline ends. Germline values: CDR1 SGHRS, CDR2 YFSETQ. The CDR3 covers 16 residues.

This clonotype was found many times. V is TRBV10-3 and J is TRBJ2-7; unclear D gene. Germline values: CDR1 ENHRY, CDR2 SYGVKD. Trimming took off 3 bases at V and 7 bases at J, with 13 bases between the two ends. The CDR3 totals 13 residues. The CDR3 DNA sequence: TGTGCCATCAGTGAAGGCAGCCCGGAGGAGCAGTACTTC. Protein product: CAISEGSPEEQYF.

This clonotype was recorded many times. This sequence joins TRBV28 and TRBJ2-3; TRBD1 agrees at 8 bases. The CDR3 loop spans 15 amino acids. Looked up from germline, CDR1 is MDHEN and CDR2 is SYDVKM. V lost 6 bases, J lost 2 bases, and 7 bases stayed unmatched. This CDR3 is CASSLADRATDTQYF. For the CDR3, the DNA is TGTGCCAGCAGCCTCGCGGACAGGGCCACAGATACGCAGTATTTT.

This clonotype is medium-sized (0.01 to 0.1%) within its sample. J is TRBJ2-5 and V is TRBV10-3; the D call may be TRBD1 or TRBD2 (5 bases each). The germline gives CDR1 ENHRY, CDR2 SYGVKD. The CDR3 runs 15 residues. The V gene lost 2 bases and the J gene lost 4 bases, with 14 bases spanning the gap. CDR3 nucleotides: TGTGCCATCAGTGAGCGCAACTGGGGGATAGAGACCCAGTACTTC. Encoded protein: CAISERNWGIETQYF.

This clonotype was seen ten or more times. This CDR3 is CAISDAGRAKETQYF. CDR3 nucleotide sequence: TGTGCCATCAGTGATGCGGGCCGTGCCAAAGAGACCCAGTACTTC. The V call is TRBV10-3, the J call TRBJ2-5, with D tentatively TRBD2 (5 bases). Trimming removed 3 bases at V and 3 bases at J, with 14 bases between. CDR1 is ENHRY and CDR2 is SYGVKD in the germline V gene. The CDR3 loop spans 15 amino acids.

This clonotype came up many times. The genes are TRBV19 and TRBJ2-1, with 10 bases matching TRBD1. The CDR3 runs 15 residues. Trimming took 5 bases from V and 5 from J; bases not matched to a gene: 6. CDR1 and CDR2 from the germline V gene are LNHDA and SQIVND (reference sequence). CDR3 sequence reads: CASSVPGQGNNEQFF. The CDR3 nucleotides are TGTGCCAGTAGTGTTCCGGGACAGGGGAACAATGAGCAGTTCTTC.